The clone carrying this T cell receptor beta chain showed up just a few times. PCR employed 60 Vbeta and 13 Jbeta primers. TCRdb's table, derived via immunoSEQ multiplex PCR, lists solely in-frame clones and lacks some. Of some 200,000 clones listed, roughly 84% are singletons. This sample is part of a study of cytomegalovirus exposure and HLA in healthy donors. Per germline, CDR1 SGHTA and CDR2 FQGTGA. This CDR3 has 15 amino acids. With 4 bases clipped from V and 2 bases from J, the junction kept 2 bases outside the gene matches. Material for sequencing was PBMCs. The V gene is TRBV7-3, the J gene TRBJ2-5; 12 positions match TRBD2. The sequence was obtained from a man aged 50-60 years in good health and CMV-seronegative. CDR3 DNA sequence: TGTGCCAGCAGCTCTAGCGGGAGGGAACAAGAGACCCAGTACTTC. Protein sequence: CASSSSGREQETQYF. The whole variable domain, filled in from reference TRBV7-3 and TRBJ2-5, reads GAGVSQTPSNKVTEKGKYVELRCDPISGHTALYWYRQSLGQGPEFLIYFQGTGAADDSGLPNDRFFAVRPEGSVSTLKIQRTERGDSAVYLCASSSSGREQETQYFGPGTRLLVL.